The present TCR beta chain was sequenced within a study of prognosis after radiotherapy for stage I lung cancer. There were six milliliters of peripheral blood drawn at each of two time points. Amplification of TCR beta CDR3 from genomic DNA used two-round multiplex PCR. TRBV and TRBJ genes each had their own specific primers in first-round PCR. TCRdb recomputed calls from the multiplex PCR reads with MiXCR, one row per CDR3 protein. The sample contains 15,000 to 20,000 distinct CDR3 sequences, 30% to 40% of which appear only once. Overall study results and limits: Frequencies of TRBV and TRBJ gene use reportedly varied by whether patients had metastases.

About this clonotype itself: What it binds is unknown. A far larger clone is one nucleotide away, so this likely arose from a read error.

Source: PBMCs, taken before or after stereotactic body radiation therapy (not recorded which). The TCR sequence derives from a donor of 50 years or more with non-small cell lung cancer.

The DNA for the CDR3 is TGTGCCAGCAGTCGGGCCCAGGGGCTGTACGATTCACCCCTCAACTTT. Encoded protein: CASSRAQGLYDSPLNF. The chain uses TRBV6-4 and TRBJ1-6; D is possibly TRBD1 (6 bases). This CDR3 is built from 16 residues. CDR1 is MRHNA and CDR2 is SNTAGT in the germline V gene.